What follows are 29 T cell receptor beta chains derived from one specimen sequenced in a study of cytomegalovirus exposure and HLA in healthy donors. With 60 Vbeta and 13 Jbeta primers, the PCR was carried out. The table came from immunoSEQ multiplex PCR; TCRdb's copy has only in-frame clones and leaves some out. Its table records more than 140,000 clones. Sequencing used PBMCs. The receptors here all came from a woman between 18 and 29 years old in good health and CMV-seronegative.

The V call is TRBV28, the J call TRBJ2-7; TRBD2 matches 10 bases. CDR1 and CDR2 (germline): MDHEN, SYDVKM. Unmatched junction bases numbered 12, after V lost 5 bases and J lost 2 bases. There are 17 residues in the CDR3. CDR3 coding DNA: TGTGCCAGCAGTGTACTAGCGGGAACATTCTCACCCTACGAGCAGTACTTC. Its protein is CASSVLAGTFSPYEQYF.

Written as DNA, the CDR3 is TGTGCCTGGAGTCGGGGGGCAACCTACGAGCAGTACTTC. The encoded protein is CAWSRGATYEQYF. This sequence joins TRBV30 and TRBJ2-5; the D gene is possibly TRBD2 (7 bases). The J call may not be correct, given that the DNA end is closer to TRBJ2-7. CDR3 size: 13 residues. Germline V lookup: CDR1 GTSNPN, CDR2 SVGIG (reference sequence).

The V and J genes are TRBV7-6 and TRBJ2-1; 9 bases are a match to TRBD2. Germline lookup yields CDR1 SGHVS and CDR2 FNYEAQ. The trim removed 0 bases at V and 5 bases at J, leaving 5 bases unmatched. This CDR3 is built from 16 residues. CDR3 loop: CASSLAGTSLDNEQFF. The CDR3 DNA is TGTGCCAGCAGCTTAGCGGGGACTAGCTTGGACAATGAGCAGTTCTTC.

For the CDR3, the DNA is TGTGCCAGCAGCTTAGAGCTAGCGGGAGTCGAGCAGTACGTC. This codes for CASSLELAGVEQYV. The chain uses TRBV11-2 and TRBJ2-7; 10 nucleotides line up with TRBD2. CDR3 size: 14 residues. With V trimmed by 0 bases and J by 6 bases, 2 bases remained unmatched. The V gene's germline CDR1 is SGHAT and CDR2 FQNNGV.

The J gene is TRBJ2-5, the V gene TRBV7-3; D possibly corresponds to TRBD1 (5 bases). The CDR3 sequence is 17 residues long. V was pared by 2 bases and J by 1 base, with 17 bases between. Germline lookup yields CDR1 SGHTA and CDR2 FQGTGA. CDR3 bases: TGTGCCAGCAGCTTAGAGGCTCAACATGGGGCCCAAGAGACCCAGTACTTC. This gives the protein CASSLEAQHGAQETQYF.

The chain joins TRBV11-3 to TRBJ1-4, with unresolved D. Trimming stripped 4 bases from V and 4 bases from J, with 10 bases between. The germline V gene has CDR1 SGHNT and CDR2 YENEEA. This CDR3 is built from 14 residues. The CDR3 loop is CASSSHTFNEKLFF. The CDR3 bases are TGTGCCAGCAGCTCACACACCTTTAATGAAAAACTGTTTTTT.

A note on this clone: This same CDR3 is encoded by further DNA sequences in the sample. The chain employs TRBV19 and TRBJ1-1; unclear D gene. The V gene's germline CDR1 is LNHDA and CDR2 SQIVND (reference sequence). The CDR3 is made up of 13 amino acids. Between the trimmed V and J ends, which lost 3 bases and 0 bases, there was a span of 5 bases. The CDR3 bases are TGTGCCAGTAGTATTACGGTGAACACTGAAGCTTTCTTT. Residues: CASSITVNTEAFF.

This sequence joins TRBV11-3 and TRBJ1-1; 11 bases fit TRBD1. CDR3 length: 13 residues. Germline CDR1 SGHNT, CDR2 YENEEA. The V and J ends lost 4 bases and 11 bases, in that order; junction bases with no gene match: 6. In DNA, the CDR3 is TGTGCCAGCAGCTATAGAGGGACAGGGGGGGCTTTCTTT. Protein product: CASSYRGTGGAFF.

The genes are TRBV6-6 and TRBJ1-2; D unresolved. Per germline, CDR1 MNHNY and CDR2 SVGAGI (reference sequence). CDR3 length: 13 amino acids. Trimming cost V 6 bases and J 7 bases, with 15 bases left between them. CDR3 loop: CASRERGGSGYTF. The CDR3 DNA is TGTGCCAGCAGAGAAAGAGGAGGGTCTGGCTACACCTTC.

The chain is built from TRBV11-2 and TRBJ2-7; the D is unclear. Germline CDR1 reads SGHAT; CDR2 reads FQNNGV. V was shortened by 3 bases and J by 0 bases, with 12 bases between the two germline ends. This CDR3 comprises 15 residues. CDR3 DNA: TGTGCCAGCAGCTTTCTCGCCCTCAGCTCCTACGAGCAGTACTTC. It yields the protein CASSFLALSSYEQYF.

V gene TRBV5-1 combines with J gene TRBJ1-6; D unclear. Trimming removed 4 bases from V and 3 bases from J, with 14 bases in between. This CDR3 is 16 amino acids long. From germline, CDR1 is SGHRS and CDR2 YFSETQ. CDR3 residues: CASSPLLRIYNSPLHF. The CDR3 bases are TGCGCCAGCAGCCCCTTACTAAGGATCTATAATTCACCCCTCCACTTT.

V usage is TRBV18 and J usage is TRBJ1-4, with TRBD1 identical over 8 bases. Trimming cost V 4 bases and J 5 bases; bases outside gene matches: 15. Looked up from germline, CDR1 is KGHSH and CDR2 is LQKENI. The CDR3 is 18 residues long. The CDR3 here is CASSQTISTGTGNEKLFF. CDR3 DNA: TGTGCCAGCTCACAGACAATTTCTACCGGGACAGGAAATGAAAAACTGTTTTTT.

The gene calls are TRBV6-4 and TRBJ2-3; TRBD2 might be the D (6 bases). Trimming took 3 bases from V and 4 from J, leaving 14 bases between them. Germline loops: CDR1 MRHNA, CDR2 SNTAGT. This CDR3 contains 15 residues. CDR3 bases: TGTGCCAGCAGTGAAACCGGGAGTGGTTCAGATACGCAGTATTTT. Amino acids: CASSETGSGSDTQYF.

This chain links TRBV5-4 with TRBJ2-3, with 11 bases fitting TRBD2. CDR3 length: 14 residues. Trimming cost V 7 bases and J 3 bases; bases outside gene matches: 4. CDR1 and CDR2 from the germline V gene are SGHNT and YYREEE (reference sequence). The CDR3 region is CASGTSGRTDTQYF. The CDR3 DNA reads TGTGCCAGCGGCACTAGCGGGAGAACAGATACGCAGTATTTT.

The gene calls are TRBV4-2 and TRBJ1-1; TRBD1 might be the D (5 bases). The germline gives CDR1 LGHNA, CDR2 YNFKEQ. Deletions cut 0 bases from V and 6 bases from J, with 11 bases between. The CDR3 runs 14 residues. CDR3 DNA sequence: TGTGCCAGCAGCCAAGATGAGGCGGGGGCTGAAGCTTTCTTT. Its translation is CASSQDEAGAEAFF.

The rearrangement uses TRBV2 and TRBJ2-2, with TRBD2 as a possible D gene (5 bases). In germline, CDR1 is SNHLY, CDR2 FYNNEI. Trimming removed 6 bases from V and 2 bases from J, with 13 bases in between. This CDR3 has 15 amino acids. This CDR3 is CASSRSSVNTGELFF. CDR3 bases: TGTGCCAGCAGCAGAAGTAGCGTAAACACCGGGGAGCTGTTTTTT.

The chain uses TRBV4-2 and TRBJ1-2, with a weak D call TRBD1 (6 bases). With 0 bases removed from V and 4 bases from J, the gap between germline ends came to 15 bases. This CDR3 contains 16 residues. Germline lookup yields CDR1 LGHNA and CDR2 YNFKEQ. CDR3 sequence (DNA): TGTGCCAGCAGCCAAGATAATAGGGGGTCAGGCTATGGCTACACCTTC. Amino acids: CASSQDNRGSGYGYTF.

V gene TRBV2 combines with J gene TRBJ2-5, with 7 bases matching TRBD1. With V trimmed by 2 bases and J by 4 bases, 10 bases remained unmatched. The CDR3 spans 16 residues. Per germline, CDR1 SNHLY and CDR2 FYNNEI. This CDR3 is CASSETTGSFVETQYF. The CDR3 DNA sequence: TGTGCCAGCAGTGAAACGACAGGGTCGTTTGTAGAGACCCAGTACTTC.

The rearrangement uses TRBV18 and TRBJ2-1; D perhaps matches TRBD1 (6 bases). Deletions cut 3 bases from V and 5 bases from J, with 14 bases between. CDR3 length equals 15 residues. Looked up from germline, CDR1 is KGHSH and CDR2 is LQKENI. The CDR3 is CASSPLRGGDNEQFF. Here the CDR3 DNA reads TGTGCCAGCTCACCCCTTAGAGGGGGAGACAATGAGCAGTTCTTC.

For this clone: Germline is not matched at one junction end, which may reflect a read error. This chain links TRBV6-5 with TRBJ2-2; possibly TRBD1 for D (7 bases). The V gene's germline CDR1 is MNHEY and CDR2 SVGAGI. The CDR3 is 14 residues long. The CDR3: CATGTSTIQGGLFF. The CDR3 bases are TGTGCCACCGGGACTTCTACTATTCAGGGGGGGCTGTTTTTT.

The rearrangement uses TRBV7-2 and TRBJ1-2, with D unclear. The CDR3 extends over 17 amino acids. V shed 1 base and J shed 1 base, with 16 bases lying between them. The germline gives CDR1 SGHTA, CDR2 FQGNSA. CDR3 in DNA: TGTGCCAGCAGCTTAGGGGTTTGGCAGGCCCGTAACTATGGCTACACCTTC. Encoded protein: CASSLGVWQARNYGYTF.

The chain uses TRBV29-1 and TRBJ2-3; 7 positions agree with TRBD1. CDR1 and CDR2 (germline): SQVTM, ANQGSEA. This CDR3 has 14 residues. Germline trimming cut 7 bases from V and 3 bases from J; bases unmatched to any gene: 10. The CDR3 nucleotides are TGCAGCGCCCAAGGGACAGTCTGGACAGATACGCAGTATTTT. Protein sequence: CSAQGTVWTDTQYF.

The rearrangement joins TRBV2 to TRBJ2-3, with TRBD2 as a possible D gene (5 bases). V dropped 4 bases and J dropped 3 bases, with 11 bases sitting between them. The CDR3 loop spans 14 amino acids. Germline loops: CDR1 SNHLY, CDR2 FYNNEI. The CDR3 is CASSVHGRTDTQYF. The CDR3 DNA follows: TGTGCCAGCAGTGTTCATGGGAGAACAGATACGCAGTATTTT. Full variable domain (outside the CDR3, taken from reference TRBV2 and TRBJ2-3): EPEVTQTPSHQVTQMGQEVILRCVPISNHLYFYWYRQILGQKVEFLVSFYNNEISEKSEIFDDQFSVERPDGSNFTLKIRSTKLEDSAMYFCASSVHGRTDTQYFGPGTRLTVL.

This chain connects TRBV7-3 to TRBJ2-1; D is perhaps TRBD2 (5 bases). CDR3 size: 12 residues. Germline CDR1 reads SGHTA; CDR2 reads FQGTGA. V was trimmed by 8 bases and J by 6 bases, leaving 11 bases between them. The CDR3 reads CASSRGSNEQFF. The CDR3 nucleotides are TGTGCCAGCTCAAGAGGGTCCAATGAGCAGTTCTTC.

This sequence joins TRBV6-1 and TRBJ2-5, with TRBD2 as a possible D gene (5 bases). Germline V gives CDR1 MNHNS, CDR2 SASEGT. V lost 6 bases, J lost 5 bases, and 13 bases lay in between. This CDR3 spans 13 amino acids. CDR3 amino acids: CASRGDGGETQYF. For the CDR3, the DNA is TGTGCCAGCAGGGGAGACGGTGGGGAGACCCAGTACTTC.

The gene calls are TRBV30 and TRBJ2-1; 7 bases match TRBD2. The V gene end was trimmed by 5 bases and the J gene end by 4 bases; junction bases not matched to a gene: 8. Germline assignment: CDR1 GTSNPN and CDR2 SVGIG (reference sequence). The CDR3 sequence is 14 residues long. CDR3 in amino acids: CAWPDGTTYNEQFF. The CDR3 nucleotides read TGTGCCTGGCCGGACGGGACTACGTACAATGAGCAGTTCTTC.

The rearrangement links TRBV6-1 to TRBJ1-3; 9 bases align to TRBD1. The germline gives CDR1 MNHNS, CDR2 SASEGT. The CDR3 runs 17 residues. Trimming removed 0 bases from V and 0 bases from J; junction bases left unmatched: 3. CDR3 nucleotides: TGTGCCAGCAGTGAAGCATCGGGACAGGGCTCTGGAAACACCATATATTTT. It is translated as CASSEASGQGSGNTIYF.

V gene TRBV29-1 combines with J gene TRBJ2-3; 7 bases are shared with TRBD1. CDR3 length equals 14 residues. J lost 4 bases, V lost 4 bases, and 8 bases had no gene match. Germline V gives CDR1 SQVTM, CDR2 ANQGSEA. Here the CDR3 reads CSVGQGEVADTQYF. The CDR3 coding sequence is TGCAGCGTTGGACAGGGAGAGGTGGCAGATACGCAGTATTTT.

The genes are TRBV5-5 and TRBJ1-1, with TRBD1 matching 9 bases. This CDR3 spans 16 amino acids. With 4 bases clipped from V and 8 bases from J, the junction kept 15 bases outside the gene matches. Germline V gene sequence: CDR1 SGHKS, CDR2 YYEKEE (reference sequence). DNA for the CDR3: TGTGCCAGCAGCCCCGCATGGGACAGGGTGGGTCTGGAAGCTTTCTTT. As protein: CASSPAWDRVGLEAFF.